Listed below are T cell receptor beta chains from one sample, sequenced in a study of blood T cell repertoires in COVID-19. The data were produced by immunoSEQ multiplex PCR, yet TCRdb's version contains in-frame clones alone and is incomplete. The sample lists about 310,000 clones, approximately 89% occurring once. Source material: peripheral blood. The receptors come from a woman in her fifties or sixties who had recovered from COVID-19. The CDR3 runs from the conserved cysteine through the conserved F or W. D genes are given only for firm matches.

D,J,V,CDR3,DNA
-,TRBJ2-1,TRBV9,CASSVPRHEQFF,TGTGCCAGCAGCGTACCGCGCCATGAGCAGTTCTTC
-,TRBJ2-7,TRBV30,CAWTGNTYEQYF,TGTGCCTGGACAGGGAACACCTACGAGCAGTACTTC
-,TRBJ2-2,TRBV7-8,CASSLASGSNTGELFF,TGTGCCAGCAGCTTAGCTAGCGGATCGAACACCGGGGAGCTGTTTTTT
TRBD1,TRBJ1-2,TRBV5-1,CASSGGTVGYGYTF,TGCGCCAGCAGCGGAGGGACAGTCGGCTATGGCTACACCTTC
-,TRBJ1-1,TRBV9,CASSYPSTEAFF,TGTGCCAGCAGTTACCCTAGCACTGAAGCTTTCTTT
-,TRBJ2-6,TRBV15,CATRQRGANVLTF,TGTGCCACCCGTCAGAGGGGGGCCAACGTCCTGACTTTC
TRBD2,TRBJ2-3,TRBV6-5,CASRAGGPTDTQYF,TGTGCCAGCAGAGCGGGGGGACCCACAGATACGCAGTATTTT
TRBD1,TRBJ1-2,TRBV4-3,CASSQDRGQGAWYGYTF,TGCGCCAGCAGCCAAGATCGGGGACAGGGGGCTTGGTATGGCTACACCTTC
-,TRBJ2-7,TRBV30,CAWSVDRYSYEQYF,TGTGCCTGGAGTGTAGACAGATACTCCTACGAGCAGTACTTC
-,TRBJ2-7,TRBV6-5,CASSRDRHQTYEQYF,TGTGCCAGCAGTCGAGACAGGCACCAGACCTACGAGCAGTACTTC
-,TRBJ1-2,TRBV7-3,CASSFNRDYGYTF,TGTGCCAGCAGCTTTAACCGGGACTATGGCTACACCTTC
-,TRBJ1-5,TRBV20-1,CSASEGGQPQHF,TGCAGTGCTAGTGAAGGCGGGCAGCCCCAGCATTTT
-,TRBJ2-7,TRBV29-1,CSVQDSPYEQYF,TGCAGCGTACAGGACAGCCCCTACGAGCAGTACTTC
-,TRBJ1-1,TRBV7-6,CASSLIRGVRNTEAFF,TGTGCCAGCAGCTTGATCAGGGGTGTGCGTAACACTGAAGCTTTCTTT